Below are 30 T cell receptor beta chains sequenced from a single sample in a study of T cell responses to AZD1222 COVID-19 vaccine. Generated by immunoSEQ multiplex PCR, the TCRdb table keeps only in-frame clones and is missing some. The sample contains more than 100,000 clones, 88% of which appear only once. Sequenced here: peripheral blood, sampled on day 0 of AZD1222 vaccination. These receptors all come from an adult in good health.

The chain has TRBV6-5 and TRBJ2-5; 8 bases line up with TRBD1. CDR3 length: 15 residues. With V trimmed by 1 base and J by 5 bases, 6 bases remained unmatched. Germline V gives CDR1 MNHEY, CDR2 SVGAGI. The CDR3: CASSYFPRGRETQYF. The CDR3 DNA is TGTGCCAGCAGTTACTTTCCCAGGGGGCGGGAGACCCAGTACTTC.

In this sample, this clone turned up once. V gene TRBV29-1 combines with J gene TRBJ1-1; 8 bases are shared with TRBD1. The CDR3 has 14 amino acids. The junction had 10 bases not matched to a gene; V was cut back by 5 bases and J by 5 bases. CDR1 and CDR2 (germline): SQVTM, ANQGSEA. CDR3 DNA: TGCAGCGTTTCCCACGGACAGGGTCGAACTGAAGCTTTCTTT. Translating gives CSVSHGQGRTEAFF. Looking up the rest from reference TRBV29-1 and TRBJ1-1 gives the full variable domain: SAVISQKPSRDICQRGTSLTIQCQVDSQVTMMFWYRQQPGQSLTLIATANQGSEATYESGFVIDKFPISRPNLTFSTLTVSNMSPEDSSIYLCSVSHGQGRTEAFFGQGTRLTVV.

The chain combines TRBV29-1 with TRBJ2-1; a possible D gene is TRBD2 (5 bases). CDR1 SQVTM and CDR2 ANQGSEA come from the germline V gene. Trimming left V 7 bases short and J 7 bases short, with 8 bases between. The CDR3 totals 10 residues. In DNA form, the CDR3 reads TGCAGCGGGCGGGTTAATGAGCAGTTCTTC. This sequence encodes CSGRVNEQFF.

The V gene is TRBV2, the J gene TRBJ1-1; D remains ambiguous. This CDR3 comprises 13 residues. Per germline, CDR1 SNHLY and CDR2 FYNNEI. V shed 6 bases and J shed 0 bases, with 8 bases lying between them. CDR3 sequence: CASRTSMNTEAFF. CDR3 nucleotides: TGTGCCAGCAGGACATCGATGAACACTGAAGCTTTCTTT.

This chain links TRBV12-3 or TRBV12-4 with TRBJ1-5; D may be TRBD1 (5 bases). The CDR3 runs 13 residues. The ends were cut back, 5 bases at V and 7 bases at J, with 12 bases in the middle. The CDR3 region is CASSLTWDQPQHF. CDR3 bases: TGTGCCAGCAGTCTTACCTGGGACCAGCCCCAGCATTTT.

The CDR3 reads CASSEGGHQVFNYGYTF. For the CDR3, the DNA is TGTGCCAGCAGTGAAGGAGGACATCAGGTATTTAACTATGGCTACACCTTC. The chain combines TRBV6-1 with TRBJ1-2; a possible D gene is TRBD1 (5 bases). Trimming took off 1 base at V and 1 base at J, with 16 bases between the two ends. The CDR3 is 17 residues long. From germline, CDR1 is MNHNS and CDR2 SASEGT.

The chain couples TRBV27 to TRBJ1-6, with TRBD1 matching over 10 bases. The germline CDR1 and CDR2 sequences are MNHEY and SMNVEV (reference sequence). V trimming: 6 bases; J trimming: 7 bases; junction bases outside the gene matches: 9. This CDR3 region has 16 residues. The CDR3 loop is CASSAIPGQGNSPLHF. CDR3 bases: TGTGCCAGCAGCGCGATACCGGGACAGGGGAATTCACCCCTCCACTTT.

This clone is a singleton in its sample. This chain connects TRBV3-1 (or the pseudogene TRBV3-2) to TRBJ1-1, with 8 bases identical to TRBD1. Germline CDR1 is LGHDT and CDR2 is YNNKEL (reference sequence). Trimming at V came to 4 bases and at J to 1 base, leaving 5 bases not matched to a gene. The CDR3 extends over 15 amino acids. In DNA, the CDR3 is TGTGCCAGCAGCCGAGCCGGGACAGGGAACACTGAAGCTTTCTTT. Its translation: CASSRAGTGNTEAFF.

The chain carries TRBV9 and TRBJ1-2; TRBD1 matches at 9 bases. CDR1 SGDLS and CDR2 YYNGEE come from the germline V gene. V dropped 3 bases and J dropped 4; count of bases not matched to a gene: 13. The CDR3 consists of 17 residues. The DNA of the CDR3 is TGTGCCAGCAGCGCCCCGGGACAGGGAAACCTAGGCTATGGCTACACCTTC. It codes for CASSAPGQGNLGYGYTF. Looking up the rest from reference TRBV9 and TRBJ1-2 gives the full variable domain: DSGVTQTPKHLITATGQRVTLRCSPRSGDLSVYWYQQSLDQGLQFLIQYYNGEERAKGNILERFSAQQFPDLHSELNLSSLELGDSALYFCASSAPGQGNLGYGYTFGSGTRLTVV.

A word on this clone: The sample carries other DNA sequences with the same CDR3. CDR3: CASSPGSQETQYF. The CDR3 region has the DNA TGTGCCAGCTCACCAGGGAGCCAAGAGACCCAGTACTTC. The chain combines TRBV18 with TRBJ2-5; TRBD2 is a possible D gene (5 bases). This CDR3 comprises 13 residues. Germline assignment: CDR1 KGHSH and CDR2 LQKENI. Trimming cost V 2 bases and J 1 base, with 5 bases left between them.

The chain carries TRBV6-1 and TRBJ2-5; D is undetermined. This CDR3 spans 12 amino acids. From germline, CDR1 is MNHNS and CDR2 SASEGT. Trimming took off 1 base at V and 7 bases at J, with 7 bases between the two ends. The chain's CDR3 is CASSEGAVTQYF. The CDR3 DNA follows: TGTGCCAGCAGTGAAGGGGCGGTGACCCAGTACTTC.

The table lists this clone with a few counts. This chain connects TRBV7-9 to TRBJ2-7; D may be TRBD1 (5 bases). Trimming left V 5 bases short and J 8 bases short, with 13 bases between. The germline V gene encodes CDR1 SEHNR and CDR2 FQNEAQ (reference sequence). The CDR3 has 12 residues. The CDR3 reads CASSTDSIQQYF. The CDR3 bases are TGTGCCAGCAGCACCGACAGTATCCAGCAGTACTTC.

The chain employs TRBV5-4 and TRBJ2-1; TRBD2 might be the D (5 bases). This CDR3 comprises 16 residues. V dropped 0 bases and J dropped 0 bases, with 10 bases sitting between them. CDR1 is SGHNT, CDR2 YYREEE, per germline (reference sequence). The CDR3 DNA sequence: TGTGCCAGCAGCTTGGGGTCCGCGGGCTCCTACAATGAGCAGTTCTTC. Its translation is CASSLGSAGSYNEQFF. Looking up the rest from reference TRBV5-4 and TRBJ2-1 gives the full variable domain: ETGVTQSPTHLIKTRGQQVTLRCSSQSGHNTVSWYQQALGQGPQFIFQYYREEENGRGNFPPRFSGLQFPNYSSELNVNALELDDSALYLCASSLGSAGSYNEQFFGPGTRLTVL.

The gene calls are TRBV6-5 and TRBJ1-5; 7 bases fit TRBD1. This CDR3 comprises 15 residues. Germline CDR1 reads MNHEY; CDR2 reads SVGAGI. V was clipped by 6 bases and J by 1 base; unmatched bases: 6. CDR3 in DNA: TGTGCCAGCAGGATACCGGGACAGAGCAATCAGCCCCAGCATTTT. Translated, it gives CASRIPGQSNQPQHF.

The gene calls are TRBV7-9 and TRBJ2-7, with 10 bases lining up with TRBD2. Germline CDR1 and CDR2: SEHNR and FQNEAQ (reference sequence). This CDR3 comprises 18 residues. V was pared by 1 base and J by 5 bases, with 14 bases of the junction left unmatched. CDR3 loop: CASSLEREGLLKIHEQYF. CDR3 DNA sequence: TGTGCCAGCAGCTTAGAGCGGGAGGGCCTTTTGAAGATCCACGAGCAGTACTTC.

CDR3 sequence reads: CASSYVRGMDTEAFF. Written as DNA, the CDR3 is TGTGCCAGCAGTTACGTGAGGGGGATGGACACTGAAGCTTTCTTT. The J gene is TRBJ1-1, the V gene TRBV6-5, with TRBD1 as a possible D gene (6 bases). This CDR3 spans 15 amino acids. Looked up from germline, CDR1 is MNHEY and CDR2 is SVGAGI. V gave up 2 bases and J gave up 3 bases, with 13 bases separating them.

The chain employs TRBV6-2 or TRBV6-3 and TRBJ2-1; TRBD2 aligns across 7 bases. Germline CDR1 is MNHEY and CDR2 is SVGEGT. This CDR3 comprises 13 residues. Trimming at V came to 2 bases and at J to 10 bases, leaving 5 bases not matched to a gene. In DNA form, the CDR3 reads TGTGCCAGCAGTTACATGGGGAGGGACGAGCAGTTCTTC. It specifies CASSYMGRDEQFF.

About this clone: The sample has other DNA sequences that encode this CDR3 too. V gene TRBV4-3 combines with J gene TRBJ2-3, with 9 bases fitting TRBD1. Losses at the gene ends were 0 bases for V and 6 bases for J; bases not matched to a gene: 4. This CDR3 is 15 amino acids long. Germline V CDR1 and CDR2: LGHNA, YSLEER. CDR3 nucleotide sequence: TGCGCCAGCAGCCAAGATACAGGGGGCGGGGATACGCAGTATTTT. Translating gives CASSQDTGGGDTQYF.

The gene calls are TRBV7-2 and TRBJ2-3; tentatively, D is TRBD1 (7 bases). Germline assignment: CDR1 SGHTA and CDR2 FQGNSA. The CDR3 length is 14 residues. Trimming cost V 2 bases and J 6 bases, with 12 bases left between them. The CDR3 reads CASSLRAGGDTQYF. The CDR3 nucleotides are TGTGCCAGCAGCTTACGGGCAGGGGGGGATACGCAGTATTTT.

This chain connects TRBV3-1 (or the pseudogene TRBV3-2) to TRBJ2-7; 8 nucleotides match TRBD2. Losses at the gene ends were 5 bases for V and 1 base for J; bases not matched to a gene: 7. Germline CDR1 reads LGHDT; CDR2 reads YNNKEL (reference sequence). The CDR3 consists of 15 residues. DNA of the CDR3: TGTGCCAGCAGCTACCCTAGCGGGTCTTCCTACGAGCAGTACTTC. Encoded protein: CASSYPSGSSYEQYF.

This clone was detected only a few times. This chain joins TRBV5-1 and TRBJ2-7; 8 nucleotides agree with TRBD1. Germline values: CDR1 SGHRS, CDR2 YFSETQ. After removal of 1 base from V and 1 base from J, the junction contained 1 base not matched to a gene. The CDR3 loop spans 14 amino acids. For the CDR3, the DNA is TGCGCCAGCAGCTTGCGGGACAGGTCCTACGAGCAGTACTTC. This gives the protein CASSLRDRSYEQYF.

This clone was recorded only once. The rearrangement joins TRBV9 to TRBJ2-6; D remains ambiguous. This CDR3 region has 14 residues. V shed 4 bases and J shed 1 base, with 6 bases lying between them. Germline values: CDR1 SGDLS, CDR2 YYNGEE. DNA of the CDR3: TGTGCCAGCAGCCCCCGGTCTGGGGCCAACGTCCTGACTTTC. Encoded protein: CASSPRSGANVLTF.

The V call is TRBV4-1, the J call TRBJ2-1; D might be TRBD2 (6 bases). The CDR3 has 14 residues. CDR1 and CDR2 (germline): MGHRA, YSYEKL. Trimming removed 0 bases at V and 10 bases at J, with 13 bases between. The CDR3 spells CASSQDRTIREQFF. The CDR3 DNA sequence: TGCGCCAGCAGCCAAGATCGGACTATTCGGGAGCAGTTCTTC.

The rearrangement links TRBV11-2 to TRBJ1-1; TRBD1 might be the D (6 bases). The germline CDR1 and CDR2 sequences are SGHAT and FQNNGV. The CDR3 has 14 residues. Trimming took off 4 bases at V and 4 bases at J, with 13 bases between the two ends. CDR3 DNA: TGTGCCAGCAGCTCCTTCGGACAGACCACTGAAGCTTTCTTT. Amino acid sequence: CASSSFGQTTEAFF. Full variable domain (outside the CDR3, taken from reference TRBV11-2 and TRBJ1-1): EAGVAQSPRYKIIEKRQSVAFWCNPISGHATLYWYQQILGQGPKLLIQFQNNGVVDDSQLPKDRFSAERLKGVDSTLKIQPAKLEDSAVYLCASSSFGQTTEAFFGQGTRLTVV.

The chain links TRBV7-9 to TRBJ1-1; D call uncertain. This CDR3 contains 12 residues. Trimming took 4 bases from V and 4 from J, leaving 7 bases between them. The germline V gene has CDR1 SEHNR and CDR2 FQNEAQ (reference sequence). CDR3 nucleotides: TGTGCCAGCAGCTCTACGATCACTGAAGCTTTCTTT. Amino acids: CASSSTITEAFF.

The gene calls are TRBV7-2 and TRBJ2-7, with a possible D match to TRBD1 (5 bases). V was trimmed by 0 bases and J by 4 bases, leaving 16 bases between them. Germline-derived CDR1 and CDR2 are SGHTA and FQGNSA. The CDR3 is 16 residues long. The CDR3 sequence: CASSLALMAGRYEQYF. In nucleotides, the CDR3 is TGTGCCAGCAGCTTAGCGCTTATGGCAGGGCGGTACGAGCAGTACTTC. Based on the CDR3 plus reference TRBV7-2 and TRBJ2-7, the full variable domain is GAGVSQSPSNKVTEKGKDVELRCDPISGHTALYWYRQSLGQGLEFLIYFQGNSAPDKSGLPSDRFSAERTGGSVSTLTIQRTQQEDSAVYLCASSLALMAGRYEQYFGPGTRLTVT.

The chain couples TRBV4-2 to TRBJ2-7; D not certain. The CDR3 is made up of 14 amino acids. CDR1 and CDR2 from the germline V gene are LGHNA and YNFKEQ. Trimming took off 0 bases at V and 8 bases at J, with 14 bases between the two ends. The CDR3 sequence: CASSQDMWQPQQYF. The DNA of the CDR3 is TGTGCCAGCAGCCAAGATATGTGGCAGCCACAGCAGTACTTC.

The CDR3 region is CASSQIRGPDEQYF. The CDR3 nucleotides are TGTGCCAGCAGCCAAATCAGGGGCCCGGACGAGCAGTACTTC. The chain combines TRBV14 with TRBJ2-7; D might be TRBD1 (6 bases). The CDR3 contains 14 residues. V was pared by 2 bases and J by 5 bases, with 13 bases between. CDR1 is SGHDN, CDR2 FVKESK, per germline. Filled out from reference TRBV14 and TRBJ2-7, the complete variable domain reads EAGVTQFPSHSVIEKGQTVTLRCDPISGHDNLYWYRRVMGKEIKFLLHFVKESKQDESGMPNNRFLAERTGGTYSTLKVQPAELEDSGVYFCASSQIRGPDEQYFGPGTRLTVT.

The chain combines TRBV19 with TRBJ2-3; 9 bases agree with TRBD2. Unmatched junction bases numbered 9, after V lost 6 bases and J lost 2 bases. This CDR3 comprises 16 residues. Germline CDR1 reads LNHDA; CDR2 reads SQIVND (reference sequence). CDR3 residues: CASRGRLAEHTDTQYF. CDR3 bases: TGTGCCAGTAGGGGAAGACTAGCGGAACACACAGATACGCAGTATTTT. Drawing the rest from reference TRBV19 and TRBJ2-3, the complete variable domain is DGGITQSPKYLFRKEGQNVTLSCEQNLNHDAMYWYRQDPGQGLRLIYYSQIVNDFQKGDIAEGYSVSREKKESFPLTVTSAQKNPTAFYLCASRGRLAEHTDTQYFGPGTRLTVL.

The rearrangement links TRBV19 to TRBJ1-1, with 7 bases aligning to TRBD1. Germline-derived CDR1 and CDR2 are LNHDA and SQIVND (reference sequence). The trim removed 7 bases at V and 1 base at J, leaving 3 bases unmatched. This CDR3 is built from 13 residues. CDR3 sequence: CASKTGANTEAFF. The CDR3 coding sequence is TGTGCCAGTAAAACAGGGGCGAACACTGAAGCTTTCTTT.